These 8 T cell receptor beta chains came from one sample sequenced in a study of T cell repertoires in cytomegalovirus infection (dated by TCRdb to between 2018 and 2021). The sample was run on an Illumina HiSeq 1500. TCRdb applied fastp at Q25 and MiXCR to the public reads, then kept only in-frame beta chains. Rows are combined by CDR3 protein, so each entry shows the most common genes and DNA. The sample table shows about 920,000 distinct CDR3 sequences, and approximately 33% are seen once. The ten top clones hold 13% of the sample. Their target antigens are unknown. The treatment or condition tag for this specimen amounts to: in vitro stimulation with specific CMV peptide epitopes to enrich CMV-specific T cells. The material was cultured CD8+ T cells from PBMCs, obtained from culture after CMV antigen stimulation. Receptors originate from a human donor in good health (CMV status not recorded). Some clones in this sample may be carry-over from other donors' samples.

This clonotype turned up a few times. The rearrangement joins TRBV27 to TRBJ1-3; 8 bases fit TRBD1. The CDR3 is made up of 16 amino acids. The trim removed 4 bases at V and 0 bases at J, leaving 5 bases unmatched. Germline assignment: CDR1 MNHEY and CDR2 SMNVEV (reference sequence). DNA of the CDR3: TGTGCCAGCAGTTACGACAGGGGTTTCTCTGGAAACACCATATATTTT. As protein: CASSYDRGFSGNTIYF.

In nucleotides, the CDR3 is TGTGCCAGCCGGGGACAGAGCTTCTATGGCTACACCTTC. Translated: CASRGQSFYGYTF. This sequence joins TRBV7-9 and TRBJ1-2, with TRBD1 matching 7 bases. Germline V CDR1 and CDR2: SEHNR, FQNEAQ (reference sequence). Germline trimming cut 8 bases from V and 4 bases from J; bases unmatched to any gene: 7. This CDR3 is 13 amino acids long.

The CDR3: CASSVQGTPYEQYF. The CDR3 coding sequence is TGTGCCAGCAGCGTCCAGGGAACTCCCTACGAGCAGTACTTC. The chain joins TRBV5-4 to TRBJ2-7; a weak D match, TRBD1 (5 bases). V was trimmed by 4 bases and J by 2 bases, leaving 13 bases between them. The CDR3 spans 14 residues. Germline V gene lookup returns CDR1 SGHNT and CDR2 YYREEE (reference sequence). Using reference TRBV5-4 and TRBJ2-7 for the parts outside the CDR3, the full variable domain is ETGVTQSPTHLIKTRGQQVTLRCSSQSGHNTVSWYQQALGQGPQFIFQYYREEENGRGNFPPRFSGLQFPNYSSELNVNALELDDSALYLCASSVQGTPYEQYFGPGTRLTVT.

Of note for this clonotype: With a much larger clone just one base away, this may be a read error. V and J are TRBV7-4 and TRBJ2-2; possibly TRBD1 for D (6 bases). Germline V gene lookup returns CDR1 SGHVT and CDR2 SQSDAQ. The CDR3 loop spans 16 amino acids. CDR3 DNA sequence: TGTGCCAGCAGCCCCCCCGGGACACTGAACATCGGGGAGCTGTTTTTT. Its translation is CASSPPGTLNIGELFF. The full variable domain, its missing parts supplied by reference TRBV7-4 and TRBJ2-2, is GAGVSQSPRYKVAKRGRDVALRCDSISGHVTLYWYRQTLGQGSEVLTYSQSDAQRDKSGRPSGRFSAERPERSVSTLKIQRTEQGDSAVYLCASSPPGTLNIGELFFGEGSRLTVL.

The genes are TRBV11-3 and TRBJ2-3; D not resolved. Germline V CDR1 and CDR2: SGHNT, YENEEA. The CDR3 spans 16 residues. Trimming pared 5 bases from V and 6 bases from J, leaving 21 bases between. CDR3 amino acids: CASSPAGLPPGDTQYF. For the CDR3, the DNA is TGTGCCAGCAGCCCGGCTGGGCTGCCTCCGGGCGATACGCAGTATTTT.

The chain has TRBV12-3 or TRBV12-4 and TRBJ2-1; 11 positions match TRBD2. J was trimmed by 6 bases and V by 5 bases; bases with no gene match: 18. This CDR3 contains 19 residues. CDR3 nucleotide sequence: TGTGCCAGCAGTGCCCTTAGCGGGGGGGCCGGGGGCAGTGGCAATGAGCAGTTCTTC. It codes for CASSALSGGAGGSGNEQFF.

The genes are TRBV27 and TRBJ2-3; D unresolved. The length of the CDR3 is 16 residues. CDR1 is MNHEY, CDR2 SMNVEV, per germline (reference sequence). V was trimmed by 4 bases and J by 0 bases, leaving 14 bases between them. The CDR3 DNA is TGTGCCAGCAGTTCCGATGCCGAACTTAGCACAGATACGCAGTATTTT. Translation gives CASSSDAELSTDTQYF.

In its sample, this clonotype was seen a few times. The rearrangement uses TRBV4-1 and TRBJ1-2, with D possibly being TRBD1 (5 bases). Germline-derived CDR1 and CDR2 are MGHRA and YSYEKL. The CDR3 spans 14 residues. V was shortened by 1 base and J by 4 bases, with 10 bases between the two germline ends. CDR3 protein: CASSQVGQGYGYTF. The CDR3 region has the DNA TGCGCCAGCAGCCAAGTTGGGCAGGGCTATGGCTACACCTTC.